This TCR beta chain was sequenced for a study of circulating tumor DNA in untreated peripheral T-cell lymphoma. Profiled with immunoSEQ multiplex PCR; TCRdb holds only in-frame clones, not every one. The profile shows roughly 7,000 clones, about three quarters of them singletons. The study's findings and limits: Tumor-specific clonotypes were found in around three quarters of patients.

As to this clone: The antigen is unknown.

This tumor tissue came from a pretreatment baseline collection. Trimming left V 3 bases short and J 0 bases short, with 6 bases between. Germline V gene sequence: CDR1 SGHDN, CDR2 FVKESK. The CDR3 length is 13 residues. The receptor's source is a human donor with peripheral T-cell lymphoma. The chain links TRBV14 to TRBJ2-7; no clear D gene. The material sequenced was tumor tissue. CDR3 DNA: TGTGCCAGCAGCCATTTCGGCTCCTACGAGCAGTACTTC. It codes for CASSHFGSYEQYF. The full variable domain, its missing parts supplied by reference TRBV14 and TRBJ2-7, is EAGVTQFPSHSVIEKGQTVTLRCDPISGHDNLYWYRRVMGKEIKFLLHFVKESKQDESGMPNNRFLAERTGGTYSTLKVQPAELEDSGVYFCASSHFGSYEQYFGPGTRLTVT.